What follows is one TCR beta chain and its context. The data stem from a study of blood T cell repertoires in COVID-19. Across the study: Acute-phase and convalescent COVID-19 samples originated in the United States, Italy and Spain. Nucleic acid was either cDNA or gDNA, and it came from T cells, B-cell-depleted T cells, or PBMCs.

In the original analysis: How many nucleated cells were present was estimated from reference gene primer amplification. Sequenced by immunoSEQ multiplex PCR; TCRdb stores in-frame clones only, minus some. V and J calls plus clone size are reproduced from that table; the DNA served to infer D and trimming. The data contain approximately 170,000 clones, roughly 84% of them singletons. The receptor was derived from an elderly woman with active or convalescent COVID-19. The sequenced sample consisted of peripheral blood.

For the CDR3, the DNA is TGTGCTAGTGGTTTGCGTAATGAGCAGTTCTTC. Its translation is CASGLRNEQFF. The gene calls are TRBV12-5 and TRBJ2-1; D gene uncertain. V lost 2 bases and J 7 bases, leaving 3 bases between the germline ends. The CDR3 runs to 11 residues. Germline CDR1 and CDR2: LGHNT and FRNRAP.